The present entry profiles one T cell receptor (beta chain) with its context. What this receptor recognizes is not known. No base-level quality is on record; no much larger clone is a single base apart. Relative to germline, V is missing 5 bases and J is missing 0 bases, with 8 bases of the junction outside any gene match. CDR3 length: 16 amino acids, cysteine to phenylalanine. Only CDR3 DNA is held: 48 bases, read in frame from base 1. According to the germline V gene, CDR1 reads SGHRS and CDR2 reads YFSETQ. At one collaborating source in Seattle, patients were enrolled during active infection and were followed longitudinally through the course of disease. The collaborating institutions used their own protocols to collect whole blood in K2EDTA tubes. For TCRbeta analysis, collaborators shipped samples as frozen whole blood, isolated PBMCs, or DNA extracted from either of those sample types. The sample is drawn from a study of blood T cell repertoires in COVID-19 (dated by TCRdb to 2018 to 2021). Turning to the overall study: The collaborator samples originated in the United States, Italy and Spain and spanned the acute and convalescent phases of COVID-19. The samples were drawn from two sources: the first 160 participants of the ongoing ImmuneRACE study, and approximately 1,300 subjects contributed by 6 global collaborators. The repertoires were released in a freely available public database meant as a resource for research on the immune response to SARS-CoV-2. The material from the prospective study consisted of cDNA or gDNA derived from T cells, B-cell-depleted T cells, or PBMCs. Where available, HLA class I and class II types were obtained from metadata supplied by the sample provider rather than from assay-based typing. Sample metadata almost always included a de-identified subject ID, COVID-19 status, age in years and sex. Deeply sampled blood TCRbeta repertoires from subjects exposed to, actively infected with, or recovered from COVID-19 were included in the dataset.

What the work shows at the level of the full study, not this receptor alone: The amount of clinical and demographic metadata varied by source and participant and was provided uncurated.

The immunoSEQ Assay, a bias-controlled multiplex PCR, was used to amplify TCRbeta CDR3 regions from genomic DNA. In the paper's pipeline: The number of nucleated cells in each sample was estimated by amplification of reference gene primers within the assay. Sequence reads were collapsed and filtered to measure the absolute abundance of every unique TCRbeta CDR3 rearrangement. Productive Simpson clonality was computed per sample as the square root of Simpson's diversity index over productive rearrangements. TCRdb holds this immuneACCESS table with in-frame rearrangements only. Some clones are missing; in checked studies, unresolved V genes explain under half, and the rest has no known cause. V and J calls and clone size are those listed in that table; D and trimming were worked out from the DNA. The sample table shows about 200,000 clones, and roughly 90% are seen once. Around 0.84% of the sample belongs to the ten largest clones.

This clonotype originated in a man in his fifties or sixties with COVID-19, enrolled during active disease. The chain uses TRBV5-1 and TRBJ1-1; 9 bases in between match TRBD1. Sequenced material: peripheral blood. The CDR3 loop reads CASRPRQGDMNTEAFF. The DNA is TGCGCCAGCAGGCCTCGACAGGGGGACATGAACACTGAAGCTTTCTTT.